The T cell receptor beta chain under discussion was sequenced for a study of CD8+ T cells in alopecia areata. Study details: For the treated group, dosing was oral tofacitinib at 5 to 10 mg twice daily. Dosing spanned 6 to 18 months on tofacitinib, then 6 months off drug.

RNA was isolated and reverse transcribed to cDNA, the sequencing template. The repertoire was sequenced with immunoSEQ multiplex PCR; TCRdb's copy has only in-frame clones and lacks some. Among over 200,000 clones listed, 50% to 70% were seen once. Comments on this clone: Other DNA variants within this sample encode the same CDR3.

The CDR3 is made up of 13 amino acids. Germline V CDR1 and CDR2: SGHRS, YFSETQ. V was clipped by 0 bases and J by 5 bases, with 6 bases between them. V is TRBV5-1 and J is TRBJ1-5; D unresolved. This TCR derives from a human donor with alopecia areata. Source: CD4+ T cells sorted from blood, taken at week 0. CDR3 residues: CASSLAGDQPQHF. CDR3 bases: TGCGCCAGCAGCTTGGCCGGGGATCAGCCCCAGCATTTT.